The clone carrying this T cell receptor (beta chain) was seen only a few times. Its antigen is still unknown. Germline loops: CDR1 LNHDA, CDR2 SQIVND (reference sequence). With V trimmed by 5 bases and J by 4 bases, 6 bases remained unmatched. This CDR3 is 15 amino acids long. The entry originates in a study of T cells in Graves' hyperthyroidism and ophthalmopathy. Study-level findings and limits: Most thyroid clonotypes expanded above 0.001 appeared in blood too.

Authors of the study amplified TCR beta CDR3 regions from RNA transcripts. First-round RT-PCR with HTBI primers amplified the TCR CDR3 region. TCRdb reprocessed the multiplex PCR reads via MiXCR and lists one record per CDR3 protein. The sample has about 380,000 distinct CDR3 sequences, roughly 12% seen once. Specimen: blood. The TCR comes from a man aged 25-45 years with Graves' hyperthyroidism that later progressed to Graves' ophthalmopathy. The V gene is TRBV19, the J gene TRBJ2-5; 11 bases are a match to TRBD1. The CDR3 DNA sequence: TGTGCCAGTAGTCAAGGGACAGGGGGTCGAGAGACCCAGTACTTC. Its translation: CASSQGTGGRETQYF.